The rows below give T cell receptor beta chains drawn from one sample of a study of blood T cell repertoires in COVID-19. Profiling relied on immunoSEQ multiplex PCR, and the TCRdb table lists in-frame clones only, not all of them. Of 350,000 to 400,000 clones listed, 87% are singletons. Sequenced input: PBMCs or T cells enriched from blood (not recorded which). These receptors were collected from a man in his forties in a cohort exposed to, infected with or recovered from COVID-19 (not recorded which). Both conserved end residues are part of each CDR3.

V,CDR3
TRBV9,CASSVGQAATNEKLFF
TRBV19,CASSDRSNEKLFF
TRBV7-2,CASSPRDTYLYGYTF
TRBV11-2,CASSLGRLAGGPETQYF
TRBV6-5,CASSYLAGGPHEQFF
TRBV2,CASGSGRRSDTQYF
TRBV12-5,CASGLAGGDTQYF
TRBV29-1,CSVRTGIVQYF
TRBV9,CASSVALAGNSYEQYF
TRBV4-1,CASSLGQWGPYEQYF
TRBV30,CACGLAGEPTQETQYF
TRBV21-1,CASSKEKDKLGIVYGYTF
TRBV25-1,CASVPDRLTEAFF
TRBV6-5,CASTKSRVSYEQYF
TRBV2,CASSAQGATGELFF
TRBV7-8,CASSIRLAGDSGANVLTF
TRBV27,CASGTENTGELFF
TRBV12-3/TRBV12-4,CASGTGVEKLFF
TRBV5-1,CASSLGTSAAQPQHF
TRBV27,CASSLDRGSPGANVLTF
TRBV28,CASSPGQGDQPQHF
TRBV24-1,CATSDAGGDNEQFF
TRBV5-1,CASSPYEREYNEQFF
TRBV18,CASSPSAASAGNTIYF
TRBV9,CASSGPEGLAGQREQFF
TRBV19,CAIAPGSSNQPQHF
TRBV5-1,CASSLEGRHDEQYF
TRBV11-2,CASSLGDTNYGYTF
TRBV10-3,CAISVGGGDTEAFF
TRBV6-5,CASSSQGSSYNEQFF
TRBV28,CASSLGSQGMGYTF
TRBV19,CASSIVGGRSYEQYF
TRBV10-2,CASSDPDGTSGRNEQFF
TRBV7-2,CASSLAGQGSYGYTF
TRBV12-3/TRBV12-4,CASSLQGPEAFF
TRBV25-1,CASSDHSTDTQYF
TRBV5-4,CASSLGGAGMGSKLFF
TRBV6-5,CASRTNEQFF